A single sample is the source of the 24 T cell receptor beta chains below, sequenced in a study of shared clonotypes between healthy human individuals. Only in-frame clones appear in the TCRdb table, and some are missing; sequencing was by immunoSEQ multiplex PCR. The sample lists roughly 500,000 clones; 75% to 85% were seen once. What was sequenced was PBMCs. The source of these receptors is a woman between 35 and 50 years old in good health. Some clones in this sample may be carry-over from other donors' samples.

The gene calls are TRBV6-1 and TRBJ1-4, with 7 positions matching TRBD1. This CDR3 is 14 amino acids long. After removal of 6 bases from V and 8 bases from J, the junction contained 9 bases not matched to a gene. Germline CDR1 is MNHNS and CDR2 is SASEGT. The CDR3 DNA reads TGTGCCAGCAGGAGACAGGGAGGGGAGGAAAAACTGTTTTTT. It yields the protein CASRRQGGEEKLFF.

This chain connects TRBV9 to TRBJ1-4; no clear D. With 8 bases removed from V and 0 bases from J, the gap between germline ends came to 20 bases. Looked up from germline, CDR1 is SGDLS and CDR2 is YYNGEE. The CDR3 loop spans 17 amino acids. CDR3 amino acids: CARDTCLVCPTNEKLFF. The DNA of the CDR3 is TGTGCCAGAGATACGTGCCTTGTTTGTCCAACTAATGAAAAACTGTTTTTT. Combining the CDR3 with reference TRBV9 and TRBJ1-4 gives the whole variable domain DSGVTQTPKHLITATGQRVTLRCSPRSGDLSVYWYQQSLDQGLQFLIQYYNGEERAKGNILERFSAQQFPDLHSELNLSSLELGDSALYFCARDTCLVCPTNEKLFFGSGTQLSVL.

The table lists this clone with a few counts. The V gene is TRBV27, the J gene TRBJ2-2; D gene ambiguous. CDR3 length: 15 residues. Germline V gives CDR1 MNHEY, CDR2 SMNVEV (reference sequence). V was clipped by 5 bases and J by 0 bases, with 10 bases between them. CDR3 amino acids: CASSKSIANTGELFF. CDR3 sequence (DNA): TGTGCCAGCAGTAAGAGTATCGCGAACACCGGGGAGCTGTTTTTT.

The chain uses TRBV11-2 and TRBJ2-1; TRBD2 aligns across 9 bases. Germline-derived CDR1 and CDR2 are SGHAT and FQNNGV. This CDR3 has 15 amino acids. Trimming took 1 base from V and 6 from J; bases not matched to a gene: 4. This chain's CDR3 is CASSLGSGSFNEQFF. CDR3 nucleotides: TGTGCCAGCAGCTTAGGTAGCGGGAGCTTCAATGAGCAGTTCTTC.

The rearrangement links TRBV28 to TRBJ2-1; perhaps TRBD2 as D (6 bases). The CDR3 runs 17 residues. CDR1 and CDR2 from the germline V gene are MDHEN and SYDVKM. V lost 4 bases to trimming and J lost 7 bases, with 23 bases between them. CDR3 protein: CASSSPGDRAGRNEQFF. DNA for the CDR3: TGTGCCAGCAGTTCCCCGGGGGACCGCGCGGGGAGGAATGAGCAGTTCTTC.

The chain employs TRBV7-2 and TRBJ2-3; 7 bases line up with TRBD1. Germline trimming cut 4 bases from V and 11 bases from J; bases unmatched to any gene: 6. This CDR3 has 12 residues. Germline loops: CDR1 SGHTA, CDR2 FQGNSA. The CDR3, as DNA: TGTGCCAGCAGCTCCACAGGGGTTAAGCAGTATTTT. It specifies CASSSTGVKQYF.

This chain joins TRBV27 and TRBJ2-2; no clear D gene. Germline CDR1 is MNHEY and CDR2 is SMNVEV (reference sequence). The CDR3 runs 15 residues. The ends were cut back, 3 bases at V and 5 bases at J, with 13 bases in the middle. CDR3 protein: CASSFGPGPTGELFF. Here the CDR3 DNA reads TGTGCCAGCAGTTTTGGTCCAGGTCCGACCGGGGAGCTGTTTTTT.

V is TRBV27 and J is TRBJ2-1; tentative D call: TRBD2 (6 bases). The CDR3 runs to 16 residues. Germline V lookup: CDR1 MNHEY, CDR2 SMNVEV (reference sequence). Between the trimmed V and J ends, which lost 5 bases and 7 bases, there was a span of 21 bases. The CDR3 here is CASSTPGRSAGNEQFF. For the CDR3, the DNA is TGTGCCAGCAGTACCCCAGGGAGGTCCGCGGGGAATGAGCAGTTCTTC.

This chain joins TRBV13 and TRBJ1-1; no firm D call. Germline CDR1 and CDR2: PRHDT and FYEKMQ (reference sequence). Between the trimmed V and J ends, which lost 5 bases and 7 bases, there was a span of 17 bases. The CDR3 covers 14 residues. CDR3 coding DNA: TGTGCCAGCAGCCCGAAAGGGTCCGTCAGTGAAGCTTTCTTT. This translates into CASSPKGSVSEAFF.

The chain is built from TRBV5-1 and TRBJ2-7, with TRBD1 matching 9 bases. This CDR3 is 17 amino acids long. V lost 3 bases and J lost 1; bases outside the gene matches: 11. The V gene's germline CDR1 is SGHRS and CDR2 YFSETQ. The CDR3 spells CASSWDRDSRGSYEQYF. The CDR3 nucleotides read TGCGCCAGCAGCTGGGACAGGGATTCGAGGGGTTCCTACGAGCAGTACTTC. Looking up the rest from reference TRBV5-1 and TRBJ2-7 gives the full variable domain: KAGVTQTPRYLIKTRGQQVTLSCSPISGHRSVSWYQQTPGQGLQFLFEYFSETQRNKGNFPGRFSGRQFSNSRSEMNVSTLELGDSALYLCASSWDRDSRGSYEQYFGPGTRLTVT.

This clone was detected ten times or more. The chain combines TRBV30 with TRBJ2-1; D possibly corresponds to TRBD2 (6 bases). Looked up from germline, CDR1 is GTSNPN and CDR2 is SVGIG (reference sequence). The CDR3 has 14 residues. V lost 4 bases to trimming and J lost 4 bases, with 14 bases between them. Here the CDR3 DNA reads TGTGCCTGGATGCTGGGAGCGGGTTACAATGAGCAGTTCTTC. The encoded protein is CAWMLGAGYNEQFF.

The V call is TRBV18, the J call TRBJ1-3; D is unresolved. Per the germline V gene, CDR1 is KGHSH and CDR2 is LQKENI. Between the trimmed V and J ends, which lost 6 bases and 2 bases, there was a span of 8 bases. CDR3 size: 13 residues. The CDR3 sequence is CASSGETGNTIYF. CDR3 in DNA: TGTGCCAGCTCGGGTGAAACTGGAAACACCATATATTTT.

This clone was found a few times. The chain has TRBV5-4 and TRBJ2-1; the match to TRBD1 covers 9 bases. The CDR3 sequence is 15 residues long. The germline CDR1 and CDR2 sequences are SGHNT and YYREEE (reference sequence). Trimming took 6 bases from V and 3 from J; bases not matched to a gene: 7. The DNA for the CDR3 is TGTGCCAGCAACCGGGGGACAGGGAACTACAATGAGCAGTTCTTC. It is translated as CASNRGTGNYNEQFF.

The gene calls are TRBV5-6 and TRBJ1-1, with D tentatively TRBD1 (5 bases). Between the trimmed V and J ends, which lost 3 bases and 0 bases, there was a span of 12 bases. In germline, CDR1 is SGHDT, CDR2 YYEEEE. The CDR3 has 15 amino acids. The CDR3 loop is CASSSRTIMNTEAFF. The CDR3 coding sequence is TGTGCCAGCAGCTCCAGGACAATTATGAACACTGAAGCTTTCTTT.

This clone was detected a few times. The chain couples TRBV28 to TRBJ2-1; 9 bases are shared with TRBD2. With 5 bases clipped from V and 0 bases from J, the junction kept 17 bases outside the gene matches. The CDR3 has 20 amino acids. Germline CDR1 reads MDHEN; CDR2 reads SYDVKM. DNA for the CDR3: TGTGCCAGCAGTCATACATACGCGAGGCGGGGGGGAAGCTCCTACAATGAGCAGTTCTTC. This gives the protein CASSHTYARRGGSSYNEQFF.

The chain links TRBV28 to TRBJ2-3; 9 nucleotides agree with TRBD2. This CDR3 region has 15 residues. The trim removed 7 bases at V and 1 base at J, leaving 6 bases unmatched. The germline CDR1 and CDR2 sequences are MDHEN and SYDVKM. CDR3: CASNNSGSRTDTQYF. For the CDR3, the DNA is TGTGCCAGCAACAATAGCGGGAGCCGCACAGATACGCAGTATTTT. Filled out from reference TRBV28 and TRBJ2-3, the complete variable domain reads DVKVTQSSRYLVKRTGEKVFLECVQDMDHENMFWYRQDPGLGLRLIYFSYDVKMKEKGDIPEGYSVSREKKERFSLILESASTNQTSMYLCASNNSGSRTDTQYFGPGTRLTVL.

The chain employs TRBV25-1 and TRBJ1-1, with unresolved D. CDR1 MGHDK and CDR2 SYGVNS come from the germline V gene. This CDR3 is built from 14 residues. V lost 2 bases and J 1 base, leaving 8 bases between the germline ends. The CDR3 DNA is TGTGCCAGCAGTGAAGGTTGGAGGAACACTGAAGCTTTCTTT. This translates into CASSEGWRNTEAFF.

The chain is built from TRBV4-1 and TRBJ2-1; TRBD1 matches 8 bases. The germline CDR1 and CDR2 sequences are MGHRA and YSYEKL. The junction had 9 bases not matched to a gene; V was cut back by 3 bases and J by 2 bases. The CDR3 length is 17 residues. The CDR3 region is CASSHVGRGPAYNEQFF. The DNA of the CDR3 is TGCGCCAGCAGCCATGTGGGCAGGGGGCCGGCCTACAATGAGCAGTTCTTC.

The chain combines TRBV5-1 with TRBJ1-4, with a possible D match to TRBD1 (5 bases). Germline V lookup: CDR1 SGHRS, CDR2 YFSETQ. V lost 0 bases and J lost 5, with 11 bases in between. This CDR3 region has 15 residues. The CDR3 reads CASSLVGAGNEKLFF. DNA for the CDR3: TGCGCCAGCAGCTTGGTTGGGGCCGGGAATGAAAAACTGTTTTTT.

The V gene is TRBV6-6, the J gene TRBJ2-7; 7 bases are a match to TRBD2. The CDR3 covers 14 residues. The ends lost 5 bases at V and 4 bases at J; junction bases unmatched: 8. Per the germline V gene, CDR1 is MNHNY and CDR2 is SVGAGI (reference sequence). The CDR3 sequence is CASSLGTIPYEQYF. The CDR3 coding sequence is TGTGCCAGCAGTCTTGGGACTATTCCTTACGAGCAGTACTTC.

To note about this clone: At the DNA level, this CDR3 is encoded by other sequences in the same sample as well. V is TRBV11-2 and J is TRBJ2-1; D gene ambiguous. Trimming shortened V by 5 bases and J by 4 bases, and 3 bases separated the two germline ends. Looked up from germline, CDR1 is SGHAT and CDR2 is FQNNGV. The CDR3 is 11 residues long. CDR3: CASSIYNEQFF. In DNA form, the CDR3 reads TGTGCCAGCAGCATATACAATGAGCAGTTCTTC.

V gene TRBV10-3 combines with J gene TRBJ2-3; D possibly corresponds to TRBD1 (6 bases). The germline CDR1 and CDR2 sequences are ENHRY and SYGVKD. This CDR3 comprises 15 residues. Trimming stripped 10 bases from V and 1 base from J, with 18 bases between. The CDR3 nucleotides read TGTGCCACCTCCGCCCCAGGGGCCCGCACAGATACGCAGTATTTT. Translated, it gives CATSAPGARTDTQYF.

The genes are TRBV10-3 and TRBJ1-4; D not resolved. This CDR3 spans 15 amino acids. In germline, CDR1 is ENHRY, CDR2 SYGVKD. V lost 0 bases, J lost 5 bases, and 10 bases lay in between. The CDR3, as DNA: TGTGCCATCAGTGAGTCGAGCACTAGCAATGAAAAACTGTTTTTT. It specifies CAISESSTSNEKLFF.

This clone occurred a few times. This chain connects TRBV29-1 to TRBJ2-1; 7 nucleotides align to TRBD2. V dropped 5 bases and J dropped 10; count of bases not matched to a gene: 2. The CDR3 is made up of 10 amino acids. CDR1 SQVTM and CDR2 ANQGSEA come from the germline V gene. CDR3 DNA sequence: TGCAGCGTTCAGCGGGAAGAGCAGTTCTTC. As protein: CSVQREEQFF.